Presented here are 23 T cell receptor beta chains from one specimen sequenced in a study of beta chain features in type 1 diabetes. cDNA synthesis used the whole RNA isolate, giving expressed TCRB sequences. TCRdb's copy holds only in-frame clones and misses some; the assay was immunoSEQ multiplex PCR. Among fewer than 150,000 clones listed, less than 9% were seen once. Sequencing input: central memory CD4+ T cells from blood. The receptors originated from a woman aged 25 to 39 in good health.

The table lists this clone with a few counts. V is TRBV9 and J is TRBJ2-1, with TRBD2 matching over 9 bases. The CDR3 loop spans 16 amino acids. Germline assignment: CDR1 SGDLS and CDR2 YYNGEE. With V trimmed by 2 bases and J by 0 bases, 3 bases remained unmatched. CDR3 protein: CASSVFSGSSYNEQFF. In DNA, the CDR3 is TGTGCCAGCAGCGTCTTTAGCGGGAGCTCCTACAATGAGCAGTTCTTC.

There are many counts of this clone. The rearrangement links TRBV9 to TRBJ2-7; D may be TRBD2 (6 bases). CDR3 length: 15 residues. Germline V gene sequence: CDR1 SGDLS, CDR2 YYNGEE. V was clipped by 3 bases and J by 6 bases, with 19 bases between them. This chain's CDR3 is CASSDPSADAGEQYF. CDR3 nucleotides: TGTGCCAGCAGCGACCCTAGCGCCGATGCTGGCGAGCAGTACTTC. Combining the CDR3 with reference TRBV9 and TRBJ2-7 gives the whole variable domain DSGVTQTPKHLITATGQRVTLRCSPRSGDLSVYWYQQSLDQGLQFLIQYYNGEERAKGNILERFSAQQFPDLHSELNLSSLELGDSALYFCASSDPSADAGEQYFGPGTRLTVT.

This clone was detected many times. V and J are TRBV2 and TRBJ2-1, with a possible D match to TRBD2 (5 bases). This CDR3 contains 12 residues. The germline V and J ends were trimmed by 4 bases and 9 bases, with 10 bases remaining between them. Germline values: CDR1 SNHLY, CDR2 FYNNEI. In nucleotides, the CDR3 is TGTGCCAGCAGTGGACAAGCGGTTGAGCAGTTCTTC. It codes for CASSGQAVEQFF.

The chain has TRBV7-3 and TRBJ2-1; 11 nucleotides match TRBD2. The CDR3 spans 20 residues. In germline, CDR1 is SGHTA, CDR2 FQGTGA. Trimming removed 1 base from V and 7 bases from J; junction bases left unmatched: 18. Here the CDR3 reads CASSLKVAGGPWVRGNEQFF. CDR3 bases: TGTGCCAGCAGCTTAAAAGTAGCGGGAGGGCCTTGGGTTAGAGGTAATGAGCAGTTCTTC.

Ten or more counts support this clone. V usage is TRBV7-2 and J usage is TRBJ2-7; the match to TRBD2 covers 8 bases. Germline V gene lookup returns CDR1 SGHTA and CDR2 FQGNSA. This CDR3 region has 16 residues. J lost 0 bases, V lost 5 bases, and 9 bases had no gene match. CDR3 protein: CASSVTSGQSSYEQYF. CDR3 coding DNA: TGTGCCAGCAGCGTTACTAGCGGCCAGAGCTCCTACGAGCAGTACTTC.

CDR3 amino acids: CASSVGGSQIYGYTF. The CDR3 nucleotides are TGTGCCAGCAGTGTAGGAGGTAGTCAGATCTATGGCTACACCTTC. This chain joins TRBV25-1 and TRBJ1-2, with no clear D. V dropped 4 bases and J dropped 4 bases, with 16 bases sitting between them. Germline V gives CDR1 MGHDK, CDR2 SYGVNS. This CDR3 is 15 amino acids long.

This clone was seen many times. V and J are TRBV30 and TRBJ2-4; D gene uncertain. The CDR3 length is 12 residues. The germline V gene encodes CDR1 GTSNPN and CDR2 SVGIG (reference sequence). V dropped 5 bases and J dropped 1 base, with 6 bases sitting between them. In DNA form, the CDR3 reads TGTGCCTGGGGAGAGGCCAAAAACATTCAGTACTTC. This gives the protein CAWGEAKNIQYF.

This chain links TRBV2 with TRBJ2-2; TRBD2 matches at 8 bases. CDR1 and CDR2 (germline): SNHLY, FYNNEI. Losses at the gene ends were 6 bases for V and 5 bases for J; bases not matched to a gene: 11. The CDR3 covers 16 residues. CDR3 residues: CASRIRAGVGTGELFF. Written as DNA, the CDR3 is TGTGCCAGCAGAATCAGAGCGGGAGTGGGAACCGGGGAGCTGTTTTTT.

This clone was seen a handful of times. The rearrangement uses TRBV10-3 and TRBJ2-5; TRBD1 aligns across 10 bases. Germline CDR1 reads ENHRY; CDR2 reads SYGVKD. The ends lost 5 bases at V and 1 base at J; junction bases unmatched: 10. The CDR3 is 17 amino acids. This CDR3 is CAISPGTGVPSQETQYF. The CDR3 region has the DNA TGTGCCATCAGTCCCGGGACAGGGGTGCCGAGCCAAGAGACCCAGTACTTC.

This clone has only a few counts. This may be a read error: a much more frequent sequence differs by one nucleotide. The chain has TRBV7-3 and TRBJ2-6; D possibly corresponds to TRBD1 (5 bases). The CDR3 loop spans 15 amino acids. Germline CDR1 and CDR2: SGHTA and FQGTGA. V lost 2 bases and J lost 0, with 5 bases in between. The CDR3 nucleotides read TGTGCCAGCAGCTTAGACAGCTCTGGGGCCAACGTCCTGACTTTC. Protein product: CASSLDSSGANVLTF.

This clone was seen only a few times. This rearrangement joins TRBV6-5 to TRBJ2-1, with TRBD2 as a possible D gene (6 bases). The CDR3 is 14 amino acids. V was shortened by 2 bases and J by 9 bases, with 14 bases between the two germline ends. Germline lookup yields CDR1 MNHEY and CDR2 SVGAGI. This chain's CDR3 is CASSYGLARTEQFF. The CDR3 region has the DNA TGTGCCAGCAGTTACGGTCTAGCGAGGACTGAGCAGTTCTTC.

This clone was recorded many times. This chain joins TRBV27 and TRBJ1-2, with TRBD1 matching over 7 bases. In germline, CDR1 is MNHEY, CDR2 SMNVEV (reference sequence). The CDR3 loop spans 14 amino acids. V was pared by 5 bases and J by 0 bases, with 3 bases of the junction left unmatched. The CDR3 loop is CASSRGPTNYGYTF. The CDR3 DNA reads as TGTGCCAGCAGTAGGGGGCCTACTAACTATGGCTACACCTTC.

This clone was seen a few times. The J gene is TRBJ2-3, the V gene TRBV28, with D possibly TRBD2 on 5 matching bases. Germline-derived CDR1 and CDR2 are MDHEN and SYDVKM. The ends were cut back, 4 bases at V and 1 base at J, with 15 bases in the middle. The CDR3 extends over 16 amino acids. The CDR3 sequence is CASSSDGVFGTDTQYF. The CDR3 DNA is TGTGCCAGCAGTTCGGACGGGGTATTCGGCACAGATACGCAGTATTTT. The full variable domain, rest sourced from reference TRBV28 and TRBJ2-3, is DVKVTQSSRYLVKRTGEKVFLECVQDMDHENMFWYRQDPGLGLRLIYFSYDVKMKEKGDIPEGYSVSREKKERFSLILESASTNQTSMYLCASSSDGVFGTDTQYFGPGTRLTVL.

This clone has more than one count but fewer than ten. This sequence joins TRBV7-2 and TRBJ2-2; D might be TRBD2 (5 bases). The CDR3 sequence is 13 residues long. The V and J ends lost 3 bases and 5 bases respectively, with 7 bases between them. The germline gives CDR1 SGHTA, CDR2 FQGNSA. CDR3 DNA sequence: TGTGCCAGCAGCTTTCGGGAAACCGGGGAGCTGTTTTTT. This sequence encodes CASSFRETGELFF.

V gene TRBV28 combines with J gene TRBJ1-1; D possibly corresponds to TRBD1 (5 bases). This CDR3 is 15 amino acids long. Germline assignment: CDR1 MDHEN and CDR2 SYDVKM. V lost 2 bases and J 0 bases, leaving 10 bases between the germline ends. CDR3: CASSLGRGMNTEAFF. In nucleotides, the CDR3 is TGTGCCAGCAGTTTAGGAAGGGGCATGAACACTGAAGCTTTCTTT. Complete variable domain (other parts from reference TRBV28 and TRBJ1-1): DVKVTQSSRYLVKRTGEKVFLECVQDMDHENMFWYRQDPGLGLRLIYFSYDVKMKEKGDIPEGYSVSREKKERFSLILESASTNQTSMYLCASSLGRGMNTEAFFGQGTRLTVV.

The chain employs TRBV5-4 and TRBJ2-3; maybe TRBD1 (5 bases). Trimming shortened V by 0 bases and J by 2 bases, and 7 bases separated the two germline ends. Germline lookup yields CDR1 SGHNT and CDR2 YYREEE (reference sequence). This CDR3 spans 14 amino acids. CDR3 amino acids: CASSLGQITDTQYF. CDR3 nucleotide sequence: TGTGCCAGCAGCTTGGGACAGATCACAGATACGCAGTATTTT.

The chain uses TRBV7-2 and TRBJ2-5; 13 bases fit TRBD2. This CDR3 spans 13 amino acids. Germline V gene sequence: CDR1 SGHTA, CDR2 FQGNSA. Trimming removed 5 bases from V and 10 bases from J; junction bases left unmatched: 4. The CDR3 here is CASSQLAGGIQYF. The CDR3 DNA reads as TGTGCCAGCAGCCAACTAGCGGGAGGGATCCAGTACTTC. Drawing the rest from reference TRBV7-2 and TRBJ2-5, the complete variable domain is GAGVSQSPSNKVTEKGKDVELRCDPISGHTALYWYRQSLGQGLEFLIYFQGNSAPDKSGLPSDRFSAERTGGSVSTLTIQRTQQEDSAVYLCASSQLAGGIQYFGPGTRLLVL.

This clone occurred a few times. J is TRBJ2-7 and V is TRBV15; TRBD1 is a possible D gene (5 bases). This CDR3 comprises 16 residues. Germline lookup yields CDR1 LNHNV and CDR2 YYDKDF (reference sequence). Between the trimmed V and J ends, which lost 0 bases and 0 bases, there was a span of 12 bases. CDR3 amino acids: CATSRDLWGDSYEQYF. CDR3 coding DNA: TGTGCCACCAGCAGAGATCTGTGGGGCGACTCCTACGAGCAGTACTTC.

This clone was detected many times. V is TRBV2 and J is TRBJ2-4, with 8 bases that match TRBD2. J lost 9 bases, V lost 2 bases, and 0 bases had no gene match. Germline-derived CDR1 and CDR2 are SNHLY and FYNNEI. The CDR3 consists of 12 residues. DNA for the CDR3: TGTGCCAGCAGTGAACGGGAGGGCATTCAGTACTTC. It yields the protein CASSEREGIQYF.

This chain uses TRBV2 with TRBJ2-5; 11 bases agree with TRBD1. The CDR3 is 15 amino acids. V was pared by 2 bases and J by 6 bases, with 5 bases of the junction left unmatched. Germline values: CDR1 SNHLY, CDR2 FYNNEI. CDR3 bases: TGTGCCAGCAGTGAACCAGGACAGGGGGCGAAGACCCAGTACTTC. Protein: CASSEPGQGAKTQYF.

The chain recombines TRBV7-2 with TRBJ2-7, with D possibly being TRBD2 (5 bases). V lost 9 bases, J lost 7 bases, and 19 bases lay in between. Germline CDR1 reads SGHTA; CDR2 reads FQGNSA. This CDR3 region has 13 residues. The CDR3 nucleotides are TGTGCCAGTGACGACAACGGACTGCGTGAGCAGTACTTC. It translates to CASDDNGLREQYF.

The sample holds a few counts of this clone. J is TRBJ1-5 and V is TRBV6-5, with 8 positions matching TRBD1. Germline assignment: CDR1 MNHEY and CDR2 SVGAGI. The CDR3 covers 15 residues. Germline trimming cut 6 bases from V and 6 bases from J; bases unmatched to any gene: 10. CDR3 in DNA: TGTGCCAGCAGCCCCGGACAGGGAGGAGGTCAGCCCCAGCATTTT. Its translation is CASSPGQGGGQPQHF.

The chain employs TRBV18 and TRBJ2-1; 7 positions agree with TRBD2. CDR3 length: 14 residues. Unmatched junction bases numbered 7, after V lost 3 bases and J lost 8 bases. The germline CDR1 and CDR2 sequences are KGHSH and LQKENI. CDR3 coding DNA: TGTGCCAGCTCACCTGGAACGACTAGCTATGAGCAGTTCTTC. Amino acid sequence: CASSPGTTSYEQFF.